This is a list of T cell receptor beta chains from one sample in a study of cytomegalovirus exposure and HLA in healthy donors. TCRdb keeps only in-frame clones here, not all; method: immunoSEQ multiplex PCR. The table records 100,000 or so clones, 65% to 80% of them present only once. Sequencing was done on a sample of PBMCs. The source of these receptors is a woman aged 45-60 years in good health and CMV-seropositive. CDR3s include the opening cysteine and the closing phenylalanine or tryptophan. D genes are given only for firm matches. Size is omitted from some rows. Given values are once, few, many or a class for expanded clones.

TRBJ2-2	16	TRBD1	NA	TRBV7-9	TGTTCCAGCAGTTCGACTGACAGGGAATACACCGGGGAGCTGTTTTTT	CSSSSTDREYTGELFF
TRBJ2-7	16	NA	NA	TRBV19	TGTGCCAGTAGTATAGCAAGCAGGTCCCATCCTACGAAGCAGTACTTC	CASSIASRSHPTKQYF
TRBJ2-3	15	TRBD2	NA	TRBV6-1	TGTGCCAGCAGTCGTAGCGGGGCTCGCACAGATACGCAGTATTTT	CASSRSGARTDTQYF
TRBJ1-1	13	NA	once	TRBV19	TGTGCCAGTAGTACTTCCTTGAACACTGAAGCTTTCTTT	CASSTSLNTEAFF
TRBJ2-5	10	NA	NA	TRBV2	TGTGCCAGCGATCGGGAGACCCAGTACTTC	CASDRETQYF
TRBJ2-1	11	TRBD1	NA	TRBV19	TGTGCCAGTAGCGACAGGGCTGAGCAGTTCTTC	CASSDRAEQFF
TRBJ1-2	14	NA	NA	TRBV5-1	TGCGCCAGCAGCCCGGGCTCAGGGGACTATGGCTACACCTTC	CASSPGSGDYGYTF
TRBJ1-3	17	TRBD1	NA	TRBV15	TGTGCCACCAGCAGTCCAACAGGGGGCATCTCTGGAAACACCATATATTTT	CATSSPTGGISGNTIYF
TRBJ1-5	14	NA	NA	TRBV27	TGTGCCAGCAGCACAGGGTGGAGCAATCAGCCCCAGCATTTT	CASSTGWSNQPQHF
TRBJ2-2	16	NA	NA	TRBV9	TGTGCCAGCAGCATCAATTTGTGGGGGGTCCCCGGGGAGCTGTTTTTT	CASSINLWGVPGELFF
TRBJ2-7	13	TRBD2	NA	TRBV5-1	TGCGCCAGCCGCAGCGGGAGGGCCTACGAGCAGTACTTC	CASRSGRAYEQYF
TRBJ2-2	15	TRBD1	NA	TRBV7-3	TGTGCCAGCAGCCCCAGGGGGACGAACCCCGGGGAGCTGTTTTTT	CASSPRGTNPGELFF
TRBJ2-7	14	TRBD1	NA	TRBV27	TGTGCCAGCAGCGAGGGGGACAGGGTTTCCGAGCAGTACTTC	CASSEGDRVSEQYF
TRBJ1-1	16	TRBD1	once	TRBV6-5	TGTGCCAGCAGTTACCAACAGGGGCCCATGAACACTGAAGCTTTCTTT	CASSYQQGPMNTEAFF
TRBJ2-5	14	NA	NA	TRBV15	TGTGCCACCAGCAGACCTAGTGGGCAAGAGACCCAGTACTTC	CATSRPSGQETQYF
TRBJ2-5	21	TRBD1	NA	TRBV7-8	TGTGCCAGCAGCTTTCACCGGGACAGGGAGCCAATACGAGCTTTACAAGAGACCCAGTACTTC	CASSFHRDREPIRALQETQYF
TRBJ2-6	16	NA	NA	TRBV4-2	TGTGCCAGCTCGACAGATCCTTCCTCTGGGGCCAACGTCCTGACTTTC	CASSTDPSSGANVLTF
TRBJ1-2	13	NA	NA	TRBV2	TGTGCCAGCAGTGTCGAGCGACTCTATGGCTACACCTTC	CASSVERLYGYTF
TRBJ1-1	13	NA	NA	TRBV6-5	TGTGCCAGCAGTGCTTTAGGGGGCACTGAAGCTTTCTTT	CASSALGGTEAFF
TRBJ2-1	13	NA	NA	TRBV9	TGTGCCAGCAGCGTAGGACAAAACAATGAGCAGTTCTTC	CASSVGQNNEQFF
TRBJ2-1	15	NA	NA	TRBV6-5	TGTGCCAGCAGTTACACGGCGGCTTGGAACAATGAGCAGTTCTTC	CASSYTAAWNNEQFF
TRBJ2-3	16	TRBD2	NA	TRBV27	TGTGCCAGCGGACCCTCCGGGAGGTCGGCGACAGATACGCAGTATTTT	CASGPSGRSATDTQYF
TRBJ2-1	12	NA	NA	TRBV18	TGTGCCAGCTCACCTCCAGGTAATGAGCAGTTCTTC	CASSPPGNEQFF
TRBJ2-5	15	TRBD1	NA	TRBV7-7	TGTGCTAGCAGCTTGACCGGGACAGGGAGAGAGACCCAGTACTTC	CASSLTGTGRETQYF
TRBJ1-2	15	NA	NA	TRBV27	TGTGCCAGCACCCAAGTTGGGGGGTACGACTATGGCTACACCTTC	CASTQVGGYDYGYTF
TRBJ2-7	14	TRBD2	NA	TRBV5-6	TGTGCCGCAGCGGGGGGCGGACGGAACTACGAGCAGTACTTC	CAAAGGGRNYEQYF